A single sample gave rise to the 7 T cell receptor beta chains below, sequenced in a study of blood T cell repertoires in COVID-19. Repertoires were generated with immunoSEQ multiplex PCR, while TCRdb's copy carries only in-frame clones and drops some. The sample holds about 270,000 clones; 80% to 90% are singletons and the top ten take around 15%. What was sequenced was PBMCs or T cells enriched from blood (not recorded which). The source is a man between 18 and 35 years old who had recovered from COVID-19.

The chain carries TRBV25-1 and TRBJ2-4; no clear D. There are 15 residues in the CDR3. With 3 bases removed from V and 0 bases from J, the gap between germline ends came to 9 bases. From germline, CDR1 is MGHDK and CDR2 SYGVNS. CDR3 DNA: TGTGCCAGCAGTGACGACATCTTAGCCAAAAACATTCAGTACTTC. As protein: CASSDDILAKNIQYF. Complete variable domain (other parts from reference TRBV25-1 and TRBJ2-4): EADIYQTPRYLVIGTGKKITLECSQTMGHDKMYWYQQDPGMELHLIHYSYGVNSTEKGDLSSESTVSRIRTEHFPLTLESARPSHTSQYLCASSDDILAKNIQYFGAGTRLSVL.

The chain couples TRBV7-9 to TRBJ2-1; 7 bases agree with TRBD2. The V gene end was trimmed by 5 bases and the J gene end by 7 bases; junction bases not matched to a gene: 5. From germline, CDR1 is SEHNR and CDR2 FQNEAQ (reference sequence). This CDR3 comprises 13 residues. In DNA, the CDR3 is TGTGCCAGCAGCCTAATGGGGGGGAATGAGCAGTTCTTC. Its protein product is CASSLMGGNEQFF. Complete variable domain (other parts from reference TRBV7-9 and TRBJ2-1): DTGVSQNPRHKITKRGQNVTFRCDPISEHNRLYWYRQTLGQGPEFLTYFQNEAQLEKSRLLSDRFSAERPKGSFSTLEIQRTEQGDSAMYLCASSLMGGNEQFFGPGTRLTVL.

The CDR3 DNA reads as TGTGCCAGTAGTATTTCAACTTTCGGGAGGGGATATAGCAATCAGCCCCAGCATTTT. Amino acids: CASSISTFGRGYSNQPQHF. The chain uses TRBV19 and TRBJ1-5; D might be TRBD1 (5 bases). The germline V gene has CDR1 LNHDA and CDR2 SQIVND (reference sequence). This CDR3 is built from 19 residues. The V end was cut by 3 bases, the J end by 0 bases, with 21 bases between. The full variable domain, in which reference TRBV19 and TRBJ1-5 provide the parts outside the CDR3, is DGGITQSPKYLFRKEGQNVTLSCEQNLNHDAMYWYRQDPGQGLRLIYYSQIVNDFQKGDIAEGYSVSREKKESFPLTVTSAQKNPTAFYLCASSISTFGRGYSNQPQHFGDGTRLSIL.

This sequence joins TRBV7-8 and TRBJ1-2; 11 positions agree with TRBD1. The junction had 8 bases not matched to a gene; V was cut back by 4 bases and J by 4 bases. Germline V gene sequence: CDR1 SGHVS, CDR2 FQNEAQ. The CDR3 runs to 16 residues. CDR3 DNA sequence: TGTGCCAGCAGCTCGGACAGGGGGCCTACTTCCTATGGCTACACCTTC. It is translated as CASSSDRGPTSYGYTF.

The V gene is TRBV6-5, the J gene TRBJ1-3, with 8 bases matching TRBD1. The CDR3 totals 14 residues. Germline values: CDR1 MNHEY, CDR2 SVGAGI. V shed 10 bases and J 3 bases; nucleotides not matched to a gene: 8. CDR3 nucleotide sequence: TGTGCCACCCAACCCACAGGGGGTGGAAACACCATATATTTT. Its translation: CATQPTGGGNTIYF.

The J gene is TRBJ2-7, the V gene TRBV27; no firm D call. Trimming removed 7 bases at V and 4 bases at J, with 5 bases between. CDR1 is MNHEY, CDR2 SMNVEV, per germline (reference sequence). The CDR3 spans 10 residues. In DNA form, the CDR3 reads TGTGCCAGCACGTCGTACGAGCAGTACTTC. This gives the protein CASTSYEQYF.

V gene TRBV19 combines with J gene TRBJ2-7; D not resolved. From germline, CDR1 is LNHDA and CDR2 SQIVND (reference sequence). The CDR3 sequence is 12 residues long. The V end lost 7 bases, the J end lost 3 bases, and 10 bases lay between the germline ends. This chain's CDR3 is CASTSGDYEQYF. CDR3 nucleotide sequence: TGTGCCAGTACCTCTGGAGACTACGAGCAGTACTTC.